This is a list of T cell receptor beta chains from one sample in a study of T cells in Graves' hyperthyroidism and ophthalmopathy. TCRdb re-called the multiplex PCR reads with MiXCR, one entry per CDR3 protein. The table has over 400,000 distinct CDR3 sequences, under 25% seen once; the top ten hold around 54%. What was sequenced was blood. The receptors derive from a woman in her 70s with Graves' ophthalmopathy. CDR3s include the opening cysteine and the closing phenylalanine or tryptophan. Each record gives: CDR3 DNA, CDR3 protein, D gene, clone size, V gene, J gene, CDR3 length. D genes are given only for firm matches. A row's size may be missing; if present it is once, few, many or a size class.

DNA: TGTGCCAGTAGTACCTGGGAACAGGGACGGGGCGGGGAGCTGTTTTTT
CDR3: CASSTWEQGRGGELFF
D: NA
size: NA
V: TRBV19
J: TRBJ2-2
length: 16

DNA: TGTGCCAGCAGTTTGAGGCAGGATAAGATCTACGAGCAGTACTTC
CDR3: CASSLRQDKIYEQYF
D: NA
size: many
V: TRBV12-3/TRBV12-4
J: TRBJ2-7
length: 15

DNA: TGCAGTGCTAGAGATGCGGCTAGCGGGACCAACAATGAGCAGTTCTTC
CDR3: CSARDAASGTNNEQFF
D: TRBD2
size: NA
V: TRBV20-1
J: TRBJ2-1
length: 16

DNA: TGTGCTAGCAGCTCAGGACGGACCTCCCAAGAGACCCAGTACTTC
CDR3: CASSSGRTSQETQYF
D: NA
size: few
V: TRBV7-7
J: TRBJ2-5
length: 15

DNA: TGTGCCAGCAGTGAAACAAAGCATGGGGACCTGGGGGAGACCCAGTACTTC
CDR3: CASSETKHGDLGETQYF
D: NA
size: NA
V: TRBV6-1
J: TRBJ2-5
length: 17

DNA: TGTGCCAGCAGCTGGAGACGCGATCAGCCCCAGCATTTT
CDR3: CASSWRRDQPQHF
D: NA
size: few
V: TRBV7-2
J: TRBJ1-5
length: 13

DNA: TGTGCCAGCAGCCCCGGGCCCGCCTTGGAGCAGTTCTTC
CDR3: CASSPGPALEQFF
D: NA
size: few
V: TRBV7-2
J: TRBJ2-1
length: 13

DNA: TGTGCCAGCAGCCCAACTAGTACGAACACCGGGGAGCTGTTTTTT
CDR3: CASSPTSTNTGELFF
D: NA
size: few
V: TRBV7-2
J: TRBJ2-2
length: 15

DNA: TGTGCCAGCAGCCTTAACACCGGGGAGCTGTTTTTT
CDR3: CASSLNTGELFF
D: NA
size: many
V: TRBV5-1
J: TRBJ2-2
length: 12

DNA: TGCGCCAGCAGCTTTGATAGCGGGCACTACGAGCAGTACTTC
CDR3: CASSFDSGHYEQYF
D: TRBD2
size: once
V: TRBV5-1
J: TRBJ2-7
length: 14

DNA: TGTGCCAGCAGATACGAGACTAAGGTCTACGAGCAGTACTTC
CDR3: CASRYETKVYEQYF
D: NA
size: NA
V: TRBV6-1
J: TRBJ2-7
length: 14

DNA: TGTGCCAGCAGTTCACCGGGGGTACGAACTGAAGCTTTCTTT
CDR3: CASSSPGVRTEAFF
D: NA
size: NA
V: TRBV28
J: TRBJ1-1
length: 14

DNA: TGTGCCAGCAGGACAGGGCAAGCCAAAAACATTCAGTACTTC
CDR3: CASRTGQAKNIQYF
D: TRBD1
size: NA
V: TRBV6-1
J: TRBJ2-4
length: 14

DNA: TGTGCCAGCACTAACCCGGGGGGAATCTACAATGAGCAGTTCTTC
CDR3: CASTNPGGIYNEQFF
D: TRBD2
size: many
V: TRBV11-2
J: TRBJ2-1
length: 15

DNA: TGTGCCAGCATTGGACTAGCGGGAGTCCCGGGCACCGGGGAGCTGTTTTTT
CDR3: CASIGLAGVPGTGELFF
D: TRBD2
size: many
V: TRBV6-1
J: TRBJ2-2
length: 17

DNA: TGTGCCACGTCGAGTAGGGCGGGTGGAAACACCATATATTTT
CDR3: CATSSRAGGNTIYF
D: NA
size: few
V: TRBV11-2
J: TRBJ1-3
length: 14

DNA: TGTGCCAGCAGTTTAAACCATCGGACTGTATCCGGGGCGCAGTACTTC
CDR3: CASSLNHRTVSGAQYF
D: NA
size: many
V: TRBV27
J: TRBJ2-7
length: 16

DNA: TGTGCCAGCAGTGAATTTGGTCCCCCGAGACACGAGCAGTACTTC
CDR3: CASSEFGPPRHEQYF
D: NA
size: many
V: TRBV2
J: TRBJ2-7
length: 15

DNA: TGTGCCAGCAGCTTCTCCTCTGTCGGGGAGCTGTTTTTT
CDR3: CASSFSSVGELFF
D: NA
size: NA
V: TRBV13
J: TRBJ2-2
length: 13

DNA: TGTGCCAGCAGTCGTGAGGGTACAAGTCCGTACGAGCAGTACTTC
CDR3: CASSREGTSPYEQYF
D: NA
size: NA
V: TRBV12-3/TRBV12-4
J: TRBJ2-7
length: 15

DNA: TGTGCCACCAGTGATTTGTTTGGGGGAGCAGTTTTGTTCTTC
CDR3: CATSDLFGGAVLFF
D: NA
size: NA
V: TRBV24-1
J: TRBJ2-1
length: 14

DNA: TGTGCTAGCAGACCAGATAGCTCCTACGAGCAGTACTTC
CDR3: CASRPDSSYEQYF
D: NA
size: NA
V: TRBV7-7
J: TRBJ2-7
length: 13